Listed below are T cell receptor beta chains from one sample, sequenced in a study of CD8 T cells in Susac syndrome. TCRdb reanalysed the immunoSEQ multiplex PCR reads using MiXCR and keeps one entry per CDR3 protein. The repertoire holds some 99,000 distinct CDR3 sequences, with less than 97% as singletons. The sample was CD4+ T cells from PBMCs. These receptors all stem from a human donor in good health. CDR3s include the opening cysteine and the closing phenylalanine or tryptophan. D genes are given only for firm matches. Part of the rows lack a size; the others show once, few, many or a class for expanded clones.

>TRBD2|TRBV19|-|TRBJ2-3
CASGLAGAKDTQYF
TGTGCCAGTGGATTAGCGGGGGCTAAAGATACGCAGTATTTT
>-|TRBV23-1|-|TRBJ2-2
CAFGRGNTGELFF
TGCGCCTTCGGCAGGGGCAACACCGGGGAGCTGTTTTTT
>TRBD1|TRBV12-3/TRBV12-4|-|TRBJ1-2
CASSLRGQGGGYTF
TGTGCCAGCAGTCTAAGGGGACAGGGAGGCGGCTACACCTTC
>-|TRBV28|once|TRBJ2-7
CANSLGGAPYEQYF
TGTGCCAACAGTTTGGGGGGGGCCCCCTACGAGCAGTACTTC
>TRBD2|TRBV9|once|TRBJ2-3
CASSVGASGRSDTQYF
TGTGCCAGCAGCGTAGGGGCTAGCGGGAGATCAGATACGCAGTATTTT
>-|TRBV5-1|-|TRBJ2-7
CASSPDGSIYEQYF
TGCGCCAGCAGCCCGGACGGGTCAATATACGAGCAGTACTTC
>TRBD2|TRBV3-1|-|TRBJ2-5
CASSLAGGAGRETQYF
TGTGCCAGCAGCCTCGCAGGTGGAGCGGGGCGAGAGACCCAGTACTTC
>-|TRBV2|-|TRBJ2-5
CASTLAQETQYF
TGTGCCAGCACCCTCGCTCAGGAGACCCAGTACTTC
>-|TRBV3-1|-|TRBJ2-1
CASSPFGTLNNEQFF
TGTGCCAGCAGCCCTTTTGGGACACTAAACAATGAGCAGTTCTTC
>TRBD1|TRBV6-5|-|TRBJ2-7
CASRSDRAYEQYF
TGTGCCAGCAGATCGGACAGGGCCTACGAGCAGTACTTC
>TRBD1|TRBV29-1|once|TRBJ1-2
CSHGDRNYGYTF
TGCAGCCATGGGGACAGAAACTATGGCTACACCTTC
>-|TRBV27|-|TRBJ2-3
CASSSLRGDTQYF
TGTGCCAGCAGTTCCCTGAGGGGAGATACGCAGTATTTT
>TRBD2|TRBV12-3/TRBV12-4|-|TRBJ2-3
CACTRTSGWGDTQYF
TGTGCCTGCACTCGGACTAGCGGTTGGGGAGATACGCAGTATTTT
>-|TRBV6-2/TRBV6-3|-|TRBJ2-7
CASSYSGLKPYEQYF
TGTGCCAGCAGTTACTCCGGCCTGAAGCCCTACGAGCAGTACTTC
>TRBD1|TRBV15|once|TRBJ2-6
CATSRSRDRATSGANVLTF
TGTGCCACCAGCAGATCACGGGACAGGGCTACCTCTGGGGCCAACGTCCTGACTTTC
>TRBD1|TRBV9|-|TRBJ1-1
CASSGEETGGARGAF
TGTGCCAGCAGCGGCGAGGAGACAGGGGGCGCGCGGGGCGCCTTT
>TRBD2|TRBV6-1|-|TRBJ2-2
CASSDRMRAGGSNTGELFF
TGTGCCAGCAGTGATCGAATGAGGGCGGGAGGGTCGAACACCGGGGAGCTGTTTTTT
>TRBD1|TRBV18|-|TRBJ2-7
CASSPVGQGMTYEQYF
TGTGCCAGCTCACCGGTAGGACAGGGGATGACCTACGAGCAGTACTTC
>-|TRBV28|-|TRBJ2-5
CASSDTKTQYF
TGTGCCAGCAGCGACACGAAGACCCAGTACTTC
>-|TRBV29-1|-|TRBJ2-2
CSVEGPSTGELFF
TGCAGCGTTGAGGGGCCTTCCACCGGGGAGCTGTTTTTT
>TRBD2|TRBV5-4|-|TRBJ2-1
CASSSRTSGLHNEQFF
TGTGCCAGCAGCTCCCGGACTAGCGGGCTCCACAATGAGCAGTTCTTC
>TRBD2|TRBV29-1|-|TRBJ2-3
CSTGTSGRAGTDTQYF
TGCAGCACGGGCACTAGCGGGAGAGCGGGCACAGATACGCAGTATTTT
>-|TRBV12-3/TRBV12-4|once|TRBJ2-5
CASSLAGIETQYF
TGTGCCAGCAGTTTAGCAGGGATAGAGACCCAGTACTTC
>-|TRBV15|-|TRBJ2-3
CATSQGGLNTDTQYF
TGTGCCACCTCCCAGGGGGGACTCAACACAGATACGCAGTATTTT
>TRBD1|TRBV29-1|-|TRBJ1-2
CSVETGSGYGYTF
TGCAGCGTGGAGACAGGGAGTGGCTATGGCTACACCTTC
>-|TRBV6-1|-|TRBJ2-5
CASRELQETQYF
TGTGCCAGCAGAGAACTACAAGAGACCCAGTACTTC
>TRBD1|TRBV5-1|-|TRBJ1-6
CASSLGQGDSPLHF
TGCGCCAGCAGCTTGGGACAGGGTGATTCACCCCTCCACTTT
>-|TRBV20-1|-|TRBJ2-7
CSARGGNYEQYF
TGCAGTGCTAGAGGCGGAAACTACGAGCAGTACTTC
>-|TRBV27|-|TRBJ2-7
CASSPHGSFPSQYF
TGTGCCAGCAGTCCGCACGGGAGCTTCCCGTCCCAGTACTTC
>TRBD1|TRBV2|-|TRBJ1-2
CASSLDRGPYYGYTF
TGTGCCAGCAGTCTCGACAGGGGGCCTTACTATGGCTACACCTTC
>-|TRBV7-9|-|TRBJ2-7
CASSPEAGAYEQYF
TGTGCCAGCAGCCCAGAGGCAGGCGCCTACGAGCAGTACTTC
>-|TRBV4-2|-|TRBJ1-4
CASSQDRDGEKLFF
TGTGCCAGCAGCCAAGATAGGGACGGCGAAAAACTGTTTTTT
>TRBD2|TRBV20-1|-|TRBJ2-7
CSARLAGKPYEQYF
TGCAGTGCTAGACTAGCGGGGAAACCCTACGAGCAGTACTTC
>-|TRBV19|-|TRBJ2-7
CASSEWDSAYEQYF
TGTGCCAGTAGTGAATGGGACTCGGCCTACGAGCAGTACTTC
>-|TRBV6-2/TRBV6-3|-|TRBJ2-7
CASSPWDGGYEQYF
TGTGCCAGCAGTCCTTGGGACGGAGGGTACGAGCAGTACTTC
>TRBD1|TRBV6-5|-|TRBJ2-5
CASTRTGGETQYF
TGTGCCAGCACCCGGACAGGGGGAGAGACCCAGTACTTC
>-|TRBV12-3/TRBV12-4|-|TRBJ2-1
CASSLFYNEQFF
TGTGCCAGCAGTTTATTCTACAATGAGCAGTTCTTC
>TRBD1|TRBV30|-|TRBJ1-2
CAWSSGTGYSGGYTF
TGTGCCTGGAGTTCCGGGACAGGGTATTCGGGTGGCTACACCTTC
>-|TRBV29-1|-|TRBJ2-6
CSVELTVHSGANVLTF
TGCAGCGTTGAGTTGACGGTACACTCTGGGGCCAACGTCCTGACTTTC
>TRBD1|TRBV2|-|TRBJ1-1
CASVLGQGGTEAFF
TGTGCCAGCGTGCTGGGACAGGGGGGTACTGAAGCTTTCTTT
>-|TRBV19|-|TRBJ1-2
CASSYPAGYYGYTF
TGTGCCAGTAGTTACCCCGCGGGATACTATGGCTACACCTTC
>-|TRBV23-1|-|TRBJ2-5
CASSQRQGIETQYF
TGCGCCAGCAGTCAACGGCAGGGAATTGAGACCCAGTACTTC
>-|TRBV25-1|-|TRBJ2-7
CASSIKGTFYEQYF
TGTGCCAGCAGTATTAAGGGGACTTTCTACGAGCAGTACTTC
>-|TRBV5-6|-|TRBJ2-5
CASSPDGRMETQYF
TGTGCCAGCAGCCCCGATGGGAGGATGGAGACCCAGTACTTC
>-|TRBV6-1|-|TRBJ2-3
CASRDSATDTQYF
TGTGCCAGCAGAGATAGCGCCACAGATACGCAGTATTTT